Below are 30 T cell receptor beta chains sequenced from a single sample in a study of chemoradiotherapy in HPV16-positive cancers (dated by TCRdb to between 2022 and 2023). Libraries were made using the immunoSEQ multiplex PCR assay. Drawn from immuneACCESS, this table holds only the in-frame rearrangements with V and J called that TCRdb kept. Clones are partly lost; checked studies trace under half to an unresolved V gene and leave the rest unexplained. Recorded for this sample are some 2,000 clones; about four fifths of them occurred a single time. The leading ten clones occupy less than 20% of the sample. The specimen was tumor tissue, collected from a patient who underwent chemoradiotherapy. Receptor source: a human donor with HPV-associated anogenital cancer.

V is TRBV4-1 and J is TRBJ2-7; 9 bases are a match to TRBD1. The germline CDR1 and CDR2 sequences are MGHRA and YSYEKL. Germline trimming cut 0 bases from V and 3 bases from J; bases unmatched to any gene: 3. This CDR3 contains 15 residues. CDR3 in DNA: TGCGCCAGCAGCCAAGATGGACAGGGGTTCTACGAGCAGTACTTC. Translation gives CASSQDGQGFYEQYF.

The chain uses TRBV9 and TRBJ2-7; maybe TRBD1 (6 bases). V was trimmed by 2 bases and J by 2 bases, leaving 11 bases between them. Germline V CDR1 and CDR2: SGDLS, YYNGEE. The CDR3 totals 14 residues. CDR3 sequence reads: CASSVGHWTYEQYF. In nucleotides, the CDR3 is TGTGCCAGCAGCGTGGGACACTGGACCTACGAGCAGTACTTC.

CDR3 sequence reads: CASSTSGGQTGELFF. CDR3 nucleotide sequence: TGTGCCAGTAGCACTAGCGGGGGCCAGACCGGGGAGCTGTTTTTT. The V call is TRBV19, the J call TRBJ2-2; 11 nucleotides line up with TRBD2. The CDR3 is made up of 15 amino acids. Germline V gives CDR1 LNHDA, CDR2 SQIVND (reference sequence). J lost 5 bases, V lost 6 bases, and 5 bases had no gene match.

The chain couples TRBV6-6 to TRBJ1-1; D is possibly TRBD1 (5 bases). CDR1 and CDR2 from the germline V gene are MNHNY and SVGAGI (reference sequence). The germline V and J ends were trimmed by 1 base and 5 bases, with 11 bases remaining between them. CDR3 length: 14 residues. The CDR3 DNA is TGTGCCAGCAGTTACTGGCAGGGAGGAACTGAAGCTTTCTTT. This sequence encodes CASSYWQGGTEAFF.

V gene TRBV13 combines with J gene TRBJ2-5, with TRBD1 as a possible D gene (5 bases). Germline V gives CDR1 PRHDT, CDR2 FYEKMQ (reference sequence). Trimming removed 1 base from V and 0 bases from J, with 9 bases in between. The CDR3 spans 15 residues. The CDR3 here is CASSLEGVHQETQYF. As DNA, the CDR3 is TGTGCCAGCAGCTTAGAAGGGGTCCACCAAGAGACCCAGTACTTC. Looking up the rest from reference TRBV13 and TRBJ2-5 gives the full variable domain: AAGVIQSPRHLIKEKRETATLKCYPIPRHDTVYWYQQGPGQDPQFLISFYEKMQSDKGSIPDRFSAQQFSDYHSELNMSSLELGDSALYFCASSLEGVHQETQYFGPGTRLLVL.

V usage is TRBV10-3 and J usage is TRBJ1-4; the match to TRBD1 covers 9 bases. Germline values: CDR1 ENHRY, CDR2 SYGVKD. Losses at the gene ends were 10 bases for V and 7 bases for J; bases not matched to a gene: 10. CDR3 length: 14 residues. CDR3 sequence (DNA): TGTGCCACCGGGACAGGGCAGGAGACTGAAAAACTGTTTTTT. This gives the protein CATGTGQETEKLFF.

This chain uses TRBV7-3 with TRBJ2-2; possibly TRBD2 for D (6 bases). The CDR3 spans 15 residues. Germline values: CDR1 SGHTA, CDR2 FQGTGA. Trimming took off 4 bases at V and 4 bases at J, with 13 bases between the two ends. Written as DNA, the CDR3 is TGTGCCAGCAGCTCAGGACTGGAGGGCACCGGGGAGCTGTTTTTT. Translated, it gives CASSSGLEGTGELFF.

The chain has TRBV7-9 and TRBJ2-4, with TRBD1 matching over 7 bases. Germline CDR1 and CDR2: SEHNR and FQNEAQ (reference sequence). V dropped 5 bases and J dropped 5; count of bases not matched to a gene: 9. The CDR3 is 15 amino acids. Here the CDR3 reads CASSQLTGIENIQYF. DNA for the CDR3: TGTGCCAGCAGCCAGCTGACAGGGATTGAAAACATTCAGTACTTC.

The chain couples TRBV27 to TRBJ2-7; 9 bases line up with TRBD2. Germline CDR1 is MNHEY and CDR2 is SMNVEV (reference sequence). The ends lost 4 bases at V and 3 bases at J; junction bases unmatched: 10. The CDR3 is 16 amino acids. The CDR3 DNA reads as TGTGCCAGCAGTTCACAGCACCTAGCGGGGAACTACGAGCAGTACTTC. This gives the protein CASSSQHLAGNYEQYF.

This sequence joins TRBV28 and TRBJ2-3; D ambiguous. This CDR3 is 15 amino acids long. V lost 3 bases to trimming and J lost 5 bases, with 15 bases between them. The V gene's germline CDR1 is MDHEN and CDR2 SYDVKM. In nucleotides, the CDR3 is TGTGCCAGCAGTTTCCCGCAGAGACGGCGAGATACGCAGTATTTT. Its translation: CASSFPQRRRDTQYF. Supplemented by reference TRBV28 and TRBJ2-3, the full variable domain reads DVKVTQSSRYLVKRTGEKVFLECVQDMDHENMFWYRQDPGLGLRLIYFSYDVKMKEKGDIPEGYSVSREKKERFSLILESASTNQTSMYLCASSFPQRRRDTQYFGPGTRLTVL.

This clone appeared a single time. V gene TRBV15 combines with J gene TRBJ2-7, with 9 bases lining up with TRBD2. Germline trimming cut 1 base from V and 4 bases from J; bases unmatched to any gene: 8. The germline gives CDR1 LNHNV, CDR2 YYDKDF (reference sequence). CDR3 length equals 16 residues. CDR3 DNA sequence: TGTGCCACCAGCAGAGTTCGGGCGGGAGGGGATTACGAGCAGTACTTC. It yields the protein CATSRVRAGGDYEQYF.

The chain combines TRBV9 with TRBJ1-6; no clear D gene. Per germline, CDR1 SGDLS and CDR2 YYNGEE. This CDR3 is 13 amino acids long. V was trimmed by 0 bases and J by 8 bases, leaving 6 bases between them. The CDR3 spells CASSVDIYSPLHF. DNA for the CDR3: TGTGCCAGCAGCGTAGACATCTATTCACCCCTCCACTTT.

This clone was recorded once. This chain connects TRBV9 to TRBJ2-1; D unresolved. This CDR3 has 14 residues. Per the germline V gene, CDR1 is SGDLS and CDR2 is YYNGEE. Trimming took off 0 bases at V and 6 bases at J, with 10 bases between the two ends. The CDR3 DNA reads TGTGCCAGCAGCGTAGACACAAGTAGCAATGAGCAGTTCTTC. It is translated as CASSVDTSSNEQFF.

This sequence joins TRBV18 and TRBJ1-1; D is unresolved. This CDR3 region has 13 residues. CDR1 KGHSH and CDR2 LQKENI come from the germline V gene. The ends were cut back, 2 bases at V and 2 bases at J, with 6 bases in the middle. The CDR3 sequence is CASSPELNTEAFF. The CDR3 region has the DNA TGTGCCAGCTCACCAGAGCTTAACACTGAAGCTTTCTTT.

This clone was detected once. This sequence joins TRBV28 and TRBJ2-3; 12 nucleotides line up with TRBD2. Germline values: CDR1 MDHEN, CDR2 SYDVKM. Losses at the gene ends were 10 bases for V and 2 bases for J; bases not matched to a gene: 7. This CDR3 is built from 15 residues. In DNA form, the CDR3 reads TGTGCCACCTATGGACTAGCGGGGTACACAGATACGCAGTATTTT. Protein sequence: CATYGLAGYTDTQYF.

V usage is TRBV9 and J usage is TRBJ2-3; TRBD2 aligns across 12 bases. Trimming took 3 bases from V and 2 from J; bases not matched to a gene: 4. This CDR3 has 16 amino acids. Germline V gene sequence: CDR1 SGDLS, CDR2 YYNGEE. CDR3 in amino acids: CASSAPSGGDTDTQYF. CDR3 bases: TGTGCCAGCAGCGCTCCTAGCGGGGGGGACACAGATACGCAGTATTTT. The whole variable domain, filled in from reference TRBV9 and TRBJ2-3, reads DSGVTQTPKHLITATGQRVTLRCSPRSGDLSVYWYQQSLDQGLQFLIQYYNGEERAKGNILERFSAQQFPDLHSELNLSSLELGDSALYFCASSAPSGGDTDTQYFGPGTRLTVL.

V and J are TRBV5-1 and TRBJ2-5; the D gene is possibly TRBD1 (6 bases). V was trimmed by 3 bases and J by 2 bases, leaving 8 bases between them. The germline V gene has CDR1 SGHRS and CDR2 YFSETQ. The CDR3 runs to 13 residues. In DNA form, the CDR3 reads TGCGCCAGCAGCTCGGGACATCAAGAGACCCAGTACTTC. Encoded protein: CASSSGHQETQYF.

The V gene is TRBV4-1, the J gene TRBJ2-4; D assignment may be TRBD1 or TRBD2 (5 bases each). The germline V gene encodes CDR1 MGHRA and CDR2 YSYEKL. The length of the CDR3 is 11 residues. With 5 bases removed from V and 8 bases from J, the gap between germline ends came to 7 bases. In DNA, the CDR3 is TGCGCCAGCAGCAGGGGAGACATTCAGTACTTC. Translated: CASSRGDIQYF.

This rearrangement joins TRBV19 to TRBJ1-2; a possible D gene is TRBD1 (5 bases). Trimming left V 5 bases short and J 8 bases short, with 18 bases between. CDR1 and CDR2 (germline): LNHDA, SQIVND (reference sequence). This CDR3 comprises 14 residues. CDR3 nucleotides: TGTGCCAGTAGTGGGCGCGGGGCGTCAACGGGCTACACCTTC. Encoded protein: CASSGRGASTGYTF.

This rearrangement joins TRBV7-2 to TRBJ2-7; D uncertain. This CDR3 has 13 amino acids. Trimming took 0 bases from V and 5 from J, leaving 8 bases between them. Germline V CDR1 and CDR2: SGHTA, FQGNSA. CDR3 in DNA: TGTGCCAGCAGCTTAGCCCCTGCGGACGAGCAGTACTTC. Its translation is CASSLAPADEQYF.

The chain has TRBV18 and TRBJ2-1, with TRBD2 matching 8 bases. After removal of 0 bases from V and 7 bases from J, the junction contained 8 bases not matched to a gene. The CDR3 extends over 16 amino acids. Germline values: CDR1 KGHSH, CDR2 LQKENI. The CDR3 sequence is CASSPPGGGNGNEQFF. CDR3 DNA: TGTGCCAGCTCACCACCGGGCGGGGGGAACGGGAATGAGCAGTTCTTC.

V and J are TRBV4-1 and TRBJ2-7; the D is unclear. The CDR3 is 15 residues long. Trimming shortened V by 3 bases and J by 4 bases, and 16 bases separated the two germline ends. Germline loops: CDR1 MGHRA, CDR2 YSYEKL. CDR3 bases: TGCGCCAGCAGCCAGGTTCTTTCCCCAGCTTACGAGCAGTACTTC. It codes for CASSQVLSPAYEQYF.

This clone has a single count. The chain combines TRBV2 with TRBJ1-1; 7 bases agree with TRBD1. V shed 4 bases and J 6 bases; nucleotides not matched to a gene: 8. This CDR3 contains 14 residues. The germline CDR1 and CDR2 sequences are SNHLY and FYNNEI. The CDR3 loop reads CASSGTGTTSEAFF. The DNA of the CDR3 is TGTGCCAGCAGTGGGACAGGTACAACCTCTGAAGCTTTCTTT.

This sequence joins TRBV29-1 and TRBJ2-7; TRBD1 might be the D (6 bases). This CDR3 has 12 amino acids. Between the trimmed V and J ends, which lost 5 bases and 0 bases, there was a span of 8 bases. Germline CDR1 is SQVTM and CDR2 is ANQGSEA. The CDR3 protein is CSVRDTSYEQYF. DNA of the CDR3: TGCAGCGTTCGGGACACCTCCTACGAGCAGTACTTC.

This chain connects TRBV7-6 to TRBJ1-5, with TRBD1 matching 8 bases. This CDR3 spans 15 amino acids. Germline values: CDR1 SGHVS, CDR2 FNYEAQ. The V gene end was trimmed by 5 bases and the J gene end by 5 bases; junction bases not matched to a gene: 8. CDR3: CASSPRAGGDQPQHF. Written as DNA, the CDR3 is TGTGCCAGCAGCCCCCGGGCAGGGGGCGATCAGCCCCAGCATTTT.

The chain carries TRBV30 and TRBJ2-7; 9 nucleotides match TRBD1. This CDR3 comprises 15 residues. J lost 5 bases, V lost 6 bases, and 14 bases had no gene match. The germline V gene encodes CDR1 GTSNPN and CDR2 SVGIG (reference sequence). The CDR3 nucleotides read TGTGCCTGTGCTAAGGGGGGACAGGGTAGGAACGAGCAGTACTTC. The encoded protein is CACAKGGQGRNEQYF. Variable domain in full (rest from reference TRBV30 and TRBJ2-7): SQTIHQWPATLVQPVGSPLSLECTVEGTSNPNLYWYRQAAGRGLQLLFYSVGIGQISSEVPQNLSASRPQDRQFILSSKKLLLSDSGFYLCACAKGGQGRNEQYFGPGTRLTVT.

In its sample, this clone was seen a few times. CDR3 sequence (DNA): TGTGCCAGCTCGGTACGGGGCTGGAACACCGGGGAGCTGTTTTTT. It encodes CASSVRGWNTGELFF. The chain employs TRBV6-5 and TRBJ2-2; D tentatively fits TRBD1 or TRBD2 (5 bases each). The CDR3 sequence is 15 residues long. CDR1 and CDR2 from the germline V gene are MNHEY and SVGAGI. The ends were cut back, 8 bases at V and 1 base at J, with 14 bases in the middle.

The chain links TRBV27 to TRBJ2-1; no clear D gene. Germline CDR1 is MNHEY and CDR2 is SMNVEV (reference sequence). CDR3 size: 14 residues. Trimming stripped 5 bases from V and 2 bases from J, with 10 bases between. The DNA for the CDR3 is TGTGCCAGCAGTATAACCGGCACCTACAATGAGCAGTTCTTC. Residues: CASSITGTYNEQFF.

As concerns this clone: A junction boundary mismatches the germline segment, possibly from a read error. This chain connects TRBV27 to TRBJ2-7, with D maybe TRBD1 (5 bases). CDR3 length equals 12 residues. Germline lookup yields CDR1 MNHEY and CDR2 SMNVEV (reference sequence). The CDR3 DNA is TGTGCCAGCAGTTTGCAGGGCTTTAACCTCGTTTTC. Its protein product is CASSLQGFNLVF.

This clone was recorded a few times. V and J are TRBV5-5 and TRBJ1-1; D is perhaps TRBD1 (6 bases). Germline V gene data show CDR1 as SGHKS and CDR2 as YYEKEE (reference sequence). This CDR3 spans 13 amino acids. The ends were cut back, 2 bases at V and 6 bases at J, with 11 bases in the middle. The CDR3 spells CASSFPGDPEAFF. The CDR3 DNA follows: TGTGCCAGCAGCTTTCCAGGGGACCCTGAAGCTTTCTTT.